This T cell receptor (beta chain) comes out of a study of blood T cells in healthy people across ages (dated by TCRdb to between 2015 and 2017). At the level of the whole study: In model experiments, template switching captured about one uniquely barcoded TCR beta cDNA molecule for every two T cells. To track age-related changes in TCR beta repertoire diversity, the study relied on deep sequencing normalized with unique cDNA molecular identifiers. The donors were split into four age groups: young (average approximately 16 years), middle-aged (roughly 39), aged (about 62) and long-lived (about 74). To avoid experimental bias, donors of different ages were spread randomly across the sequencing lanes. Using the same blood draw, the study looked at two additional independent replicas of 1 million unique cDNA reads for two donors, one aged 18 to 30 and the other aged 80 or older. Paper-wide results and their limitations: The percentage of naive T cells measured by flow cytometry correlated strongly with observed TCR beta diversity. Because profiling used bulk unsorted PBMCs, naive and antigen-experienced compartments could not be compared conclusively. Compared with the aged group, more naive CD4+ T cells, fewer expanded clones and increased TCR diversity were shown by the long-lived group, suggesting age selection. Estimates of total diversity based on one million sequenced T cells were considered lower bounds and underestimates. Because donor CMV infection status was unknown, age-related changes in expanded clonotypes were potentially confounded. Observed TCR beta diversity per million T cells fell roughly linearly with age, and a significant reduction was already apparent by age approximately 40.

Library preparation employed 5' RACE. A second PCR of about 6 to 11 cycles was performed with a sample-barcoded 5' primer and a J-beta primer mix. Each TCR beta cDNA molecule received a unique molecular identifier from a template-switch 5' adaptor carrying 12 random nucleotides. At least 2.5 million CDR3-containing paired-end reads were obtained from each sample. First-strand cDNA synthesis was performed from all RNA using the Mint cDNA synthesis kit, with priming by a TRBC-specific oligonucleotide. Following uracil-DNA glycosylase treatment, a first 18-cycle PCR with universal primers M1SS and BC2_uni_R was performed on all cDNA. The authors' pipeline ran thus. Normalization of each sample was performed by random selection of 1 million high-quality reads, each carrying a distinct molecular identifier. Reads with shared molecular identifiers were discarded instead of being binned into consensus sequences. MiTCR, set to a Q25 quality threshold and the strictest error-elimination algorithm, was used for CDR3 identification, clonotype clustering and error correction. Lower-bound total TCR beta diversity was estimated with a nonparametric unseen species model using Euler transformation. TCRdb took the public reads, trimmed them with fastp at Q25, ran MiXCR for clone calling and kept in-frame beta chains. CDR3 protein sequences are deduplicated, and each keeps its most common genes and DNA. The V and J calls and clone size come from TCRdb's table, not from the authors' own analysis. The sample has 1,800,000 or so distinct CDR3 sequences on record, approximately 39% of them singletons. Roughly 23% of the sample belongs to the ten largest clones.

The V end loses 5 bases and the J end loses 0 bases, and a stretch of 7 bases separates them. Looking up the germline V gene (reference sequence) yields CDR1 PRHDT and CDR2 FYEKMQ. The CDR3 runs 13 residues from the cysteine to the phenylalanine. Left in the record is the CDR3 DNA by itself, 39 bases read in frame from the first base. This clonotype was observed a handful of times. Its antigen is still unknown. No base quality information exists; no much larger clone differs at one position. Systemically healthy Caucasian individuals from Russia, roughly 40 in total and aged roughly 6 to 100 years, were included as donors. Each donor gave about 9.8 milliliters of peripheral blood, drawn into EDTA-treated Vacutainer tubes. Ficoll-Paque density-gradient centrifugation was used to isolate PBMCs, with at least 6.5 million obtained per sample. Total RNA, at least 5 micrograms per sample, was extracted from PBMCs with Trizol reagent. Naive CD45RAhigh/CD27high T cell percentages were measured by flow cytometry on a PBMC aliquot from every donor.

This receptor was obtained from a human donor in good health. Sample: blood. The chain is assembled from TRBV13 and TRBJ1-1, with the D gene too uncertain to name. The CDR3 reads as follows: CASSVHMNTEAFF. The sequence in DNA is TGTGCCAGCAGCGTACATATGAACACTGAAGCTTTCTTT.